This is a list of T cell receptor beta chains from one sample in a study of CD8+ T cells in alopecia areata. Method: immunoSEQ multiplex PCR; TCRdb's copy keeps in-frame clones and lacks some. The sample lists about 180,000 clones, 50% to 60% occurring once. The sample here was CD4+ T cells sorted from blood, taken at week 0. Source of these receptors: a human donor with alopecia areata. Both conserved end residues are trimmed from each CDR3.

v_call: TRBV9
j_call: TRBJ2-3
cdr3_aa: ASSARLAGFTDTQY

v_call: TRBV29-1
j_call: TRBJ2-5
cdr3_aa: SVLPLLASEKETQY

v_call: TRBV29-1
j_call: TRBJ2-7
cdr3_aa: SVLVSGDSYEQY

v_call: TRBV4-1
j_call: TRBJ1-1
cdr3_aa: ASSQTPGTWNTEAF

v_call: TRBV6-6
j_call: TRBJ1-1
cdr3_aa: ASMTGGTEAF

v_call: TRBV29-1
j_call: TRBJ1-2
cdr3_aa: SVGRGQGNGYT

v_call: TRBV7-9
j_call: TRBJ1-5
cdr3_aa: ASSHGQGDSNQPQH

v_call: TRBV7-2
j_call: TRBJ1-1
cdr3_aa: ASSLAPGGTEAF

v_call: TRBV7-2
j_call: TRBJ2-3
cdr3_aa: ASSLYSGGTDTQY

v_call: TRBV5-6
j_call: TRBJ1-5
cdr3_aa: ASSYYRGQPQH

v_call: TRBV29-1
j_call: TRBJ2-2
cdr3_aa: SAQGGRRDTGELF

v_call: TRBV18
j_call: TRBJ1-6
cdr3_aa: ASSPGTGDNSPLH

v_call: TRBV30
j_call: TRBJ2-5
cdr3_aa: AWERGGIQETQY

v_call: TRBV6-5
j_call: TRBJ1-3
cdr3_aa: ASSYNRGPGNTIY

v_call: TRBV29-1
j_call: TRBJ2-5
cdr3_aa: SVTGTGAIQRKTQY

v_call: TRBV10-3
j_call: TRBJ1-1
cdr3_aa: AIKDGSMNTEAF

v_call: TRBV6-1
j_call: TRBJ2-7
cdr3_aa: ASSEGHAKGRQY

v_call: TRBV15
j_call: TRBJ1-1
cdr3_aa: ATSTPPGPMNTEAF

v_call: TRBV29-1
j_call: TRBJ2-5
cdr3_aa: SGRTGGETQY

v_call: TRBV15
j_call: TRBJ2-7
cdr3_aa: ATRVGQGAFEQY

v_call: TRBV29-1
j_call: TRBJ1-1
cdr3_aa: SVERVFESTEAF

v_call: TRBV30
j_call: TRBJ1-6
cdr3_aa: ACSTGPYRH